Listed below are T cell receptor beta chains from one sample, sequenced in a study of early T cells in non-severe SARS-CoV-2 infection. TCRdb reprocessed the 5' RACE reads with MiXCR, giving one entry per CDR3 protein. The sample lists about 27,000 distinct CDR3 sequences, about 2.7% occurring once. The sequencing sample was made of whole blood. The receptors derive from an adult who was a healthcare worker with PCR-confirmed SARS-CoV-2 infection or an uninfected control (not recorded which). The CDR3 runs from the conserved cysteine through the conserved F or W. Each record gives: V gene, D gene, J gene, clone size, CDR3 protein, CDR3 DNA. A D gene is named only where the DNA matches it firmly. Expanded clones are given a class, and other clones once, few, many or no size at all.

V gene: TRBV7-3
D gene: TRBD1
J gene: TRBJ2-6
clone size: many
CDR3 protein: CASSDGTGGAGANVLTF
CDR3 DNA: TGTGCCAGCAGCGACGGGACAGGGGGCGCTGGGGCCAACGTCCTGACTTTC

V gene: TRBV27
D gene: -
J gene: TRBJ2-1
clone size: -
CDR3 protein: CASTSLGKNEQFF
CDR3 DNA: TGTGCCAGCACCTCACTCGGGAAAAATGAGCAGTTCTTC

V gene: TRBV3-1
D gene: -
J gene: TRBJ2-2
clone size: many
CDR3 protein: CASSPGTVTGELFF
CDR3 DNA: TGTGCCAGCAGCCCCGGTACGGTTACCGGGGAGCTGTTTTTT

V gene: TRBV19
D gene: -
J gene: TRBJ1-3
clone size: few
CDR3 protein: CASSWTGNTIYF
CDR3 DNA: TGTGCCAGTAGTTGGACTGGAAACACCATATATTTT

V gene: TRBV7-2
D gene: TRBD2
J gene: TRBJ2-3
clone size: many
CDR3 protein: CASSLAGPSGSTDTQYF
CDR3 DNA: TGTGCCAGCAGCTTAGCCGGCCCTAGCGGGAGCACAGATACGCAGTATTTT

V gene: TRBV5-1
D gene: -
J gene: TRBJ1-1
clone size: many
CDR3 protein: CASSLKEDRGTEAFF
CDR3 DNA: TGCGCCAGCAGCTTGAAGGAAGACCGGGGGACTGAAGCTTTCTTT

V gene: TRBV7-9
D gene: TRBD1
J gene: TRBJ1-6
clone size: many
CDR3 protein: CASSSGDRNFGSSPLHF
CDR3 DNA: TGTGCCAGCAGCTCCGGGGACAGAAACTTCGGTAGTTCACCCCTCCACTTT

V gene: TRBV6-5
D gene: -
J gene: TRBJ2-5
clone size: many
CDR3 protein: CASSYSQGFETQYF
CDR3 DNA: TGTGCCAGCAGTTACTCGCAGGGTTTCGAGACCCAGTACTTC

V gene: TRBV4-2
D gene: -
J gene: TRBJ2-4
clone size: many
CDR3 protein: CASSQGVSARQPWEENIQYF
CDR3 DNA: TGTGCCAGCAGCCAGGGTGTTTCCGCCCGGCAACCTTGGGAGGAAAACATTCAGTACTTC

V gene: TRBV7-2
D gene: -
J gene: TRBJ2-5
clone size: many
CDR3 protein: CASSLGGRAETQYF
CDR3 DNA: TGTGCCAGCAGCTTAGGAGGCAGGGCCGAGACCCAGTACTTC

V gene: TRBV5-1
D gene: TRBD2
J gene: TRBJ2-3
clone size: many
CDR3 protein: CASSLDTGGSDTQYF
CDR3 DNA: TGCGCCAGCAGCTTGGATACGGGGGGTTCAGATACGCAGTATTTT

V gene: TRBV27
D gene: TRBD2
J gene: TRBJ2-5
clone size: few
CDR3 protein: CASSFLLPTSELETQYF
CDR3 DNA: TGTGCCAGCAGTTTCCTCCTCCCGACTAGCGAGTTAGAGACCCAGTACTTC

V gene: TRBV7-2
D gene: -
J gene: TRBJ1-2
clone size: many
CDR3 protein: CASSLLSYGYTF
CDR3 DNA: TGTGCCAGCAGCTTACTCAGTTATGGCTACACCTTC

V gene: TRBV24-1
D gene: TRBD2
J gene: TRBJ2-3
clone size: many
CDR3 protein: CATSDSLAGDIDTQYF
CDR3 DNA: TGTGCCACCAGTGATTCACTAGCGGGTGACATCGATACGCAGTATTTT

V gene: TRBV6-1
D gene: -
J gene: TRBJ1-1
clone size: few
CDR3 protein: CASNPGPTRNTEAFF
CDR3 DNA: TGTGCCAGCAATCCCGGGCCAACCAGGAACACTGAAGCTTTCTTT

V gene: TRBV28
D gene: -
J gene: TRBJ2-1
clone size: many
CDR3 protein: CASSADGVSYNEQFF
CDR3 DNA: TGTGCCAGCAGCGCGGACGGCGTCTCCTACAATGAGCAGTTCTTC

V gene: TRBV6-1
D gene: -
J gene: TRBJ1-1
clone size: many
CDR3 protein: CASVSRARGAVNTEAFF
CDR3 DNA: TGTGCCAGCGTTTCAAGGGCCCGGGGAGCGGTGAACACTGAAGCTTTCTTT

V gene: TRBV19
D gene: -
J gene: TRBJ2-6
clone size: medium-sized
CDR3 protein: CASSIASGANVLTF
CDR3 DNA: TGTGCCAGTAGTATTGCCTCTGGGGCCAACGTCCTGACTTTC

V gene: TRBV7-9
D gene: TRBD1
J gene: TRBJ1-1
clone size: many
CDR3 protein: CASSFSQGRPEAFF
CDR3 DNA: TGTGCCAGCAGCTTTTCACAGGGGAGACCTGAAGCTTTCTTT

V gene: TRBV12-5
D gene: -
J gene: TRBJ1-1
clone size: -
CDR3 protein: CASGLPRENTEAFF
CDR3 DNA: TGTGCTAGTGGTTTACCCAGGGAGAACACTGAAGCTTTCTTT

V gene: TRBV14
D gene: -
J gene: TRBJ2-1
clone size: many
CDR3 protein: CASSQGGNEQFF
CDR3 DNA: TGTGCCAGCAGCCAAGGTGGGAATGAGCAGTTCTTC

V gene: TRBV5-1
D gene: TRBD1
J gene: TRBJ2-1
clone size: many
CDR3 protein: CASSPSGQGENEQFF
CDR3 DNA: TGCGCCAGCAGCCCCTCCGGACAGGGGGAGAATGAGCAGTTCTTC

V gene: TRBV19
D gene: -
J gene: TRBJ2-6
clone size: many
CDR3 protein: CASSIGSGVSGANVLTF
CDR3 DNA: TGTGCCAGTAGTATCGGAAGCGGCGTATCTGGGGCCAACGTCCTGACTTTC

V gene: TRBV29-1
D gene: -
J gene: TRBJ2-1
clone size: medium-sized
CDR3 protein: CSVEGLAYNEQFF
CDR3 DNA: TGCAGCGTTGAAGGGTTAGCCTACAATGAGCAGTTCTTC

V gene: TRBV7-9
D gene: -
J gene: TRBJ1-6
clone size: many
CDR3 protein: CAIRDANSPLHF
CDR3 DNA: TGTGCCATCCGGGACGCAAATTCACCCCTCCACTTT

V gene: TRBV4-2
D gene: TRBD2
J gene: TRBJ2-1
clone size: many
CDR3 protein: CASSRGLAGGPGADEQFF
CDR3 DNA: TGTGCCAGCAGCCGGGGACTAGCGGGGGGCCCCGGAGCCGATGAGCAGTTCTTC

V gene: TRBV29-1
D gene: -
J gene: TRBJ1-1
clone size: many
CDR3 protein: CSADPRNTEAFF
CDR3 DNA: TGCAGCGCCGACCCCAGGAACACTGAAGCTTTCTTT

V gene: TRBV14
D gene: -
J gene: TRBJ2-1
clone size: many
CDR3 protein: CASSRGLGSYNEQFF
CDR3 DNA: TGTGCCAGCAGCCGAGGCCTAGGATCCTACAATGAGCAGTTCTTC

V gene: TRBV5-5
D gene: -
J gene: TRBJ2-1
clone size: many
CDR3 protein: CASSFHESSYNEQFF
CDR3 DNA: TGTGCCAGCAGCTTTCACGAAAGCTCCTACAATGAGCAGTTCTTC

V gene: TRBV6-6
D gene: -
J gene: TRBJ2-3
clone size: many
CDR3 protein: CASSSGRADTQYF
CDR3 DNA: TGTGCCAGCAGTTCGGGGCGCGCAGATACGCAGTATTTT

V gene: TRBV7-2
D gene: TRBD1
J gene: TRBJ1-4
clone size: few
CDR3 protein: CASSSLTGGSEKLFF
CDR3 DNA: TGTGCCAGCAGCTCCCTCACAGGGGGCAGTGAAAAACTGTTTTTT

V gene: TRBV5-1
D gene: -
J gene: TRBJ1-6
clone size: -
CDR3 protein: CASSLYRETYSPLHF
CDR3 DNA: TGCGCCAGCAGCTTGTACAGGGAAACCTATTCACCCCTCCACTTT

V gene: TRBV5-1
D gene: -
J gene: TRBJ1-1
clone size: many
CDR3 protein: CASSNVGSNTEAFF
CDR3 DNA: TGCGCCAGCAGCAATGTGGGTTCGAACACTGAAGCTTTCTTT

V gene: TRBV5-6
D gene: TRBD2
J gene: TRBJ2-3
clone size: few
CDR3 protein: CASSFPSGGADTQYF
CDR3 DNA: TGTGCCAGCAGCTTTCCGAGCGGGGGCGCAGATACGCAGTATTTT

V gene: TRBV4-1
D gene: TRBD2
J gene: TRBJ2-2
clone size: -
CDR3 protein: CASSQPFGLAGGSTGELFF
CDR3 DNA: TGCGCCAGCAGCCAACCTTTCGGACTAGCGGGGGGATCAACCGGGGAGCTGTTTTTT

V gene: TRBV6-5
D gene: -
J gene: TRBJ1-6
clone size: many
CDR3 protein: CASRDSWINSPLHF
CDR3 DNA: TGTGCCAGCAGGGACAGCTGGATTAATTCACCCCTCCACTTT

V gene: TRBV6-1
D gene: TRBD1
J gene: TRBJ2-1
clone size: many
CDR3 protein: CASSVGQDNEQFF
CDR3 DNA: TGTGCCAGCAGTGTAGGACAGGACAATGAGCAGTTCTTC

V gene: TRBV29-1
D gene: TRBD1
J gene: TRBJ2-5
clone size: many
CDR3 protein: CSVLTGMETQYF
CDR3 DNA: TGCAGCGTTCTGACAGGGATGGAGACCCAGTACTTC

V gene: TRBV7-2
D gene: -
J gene: TRBJ1-6
clone size: few
CDR3 protein: CASSLDWGNSPLHF
CDR3 DNA: TGTGCCAGCAGCTTAGATTGGGGAAACTCACCCCTCCACTTT

V gene: TRBV18
D gene: -
J gene: TRBJ1-1
clone size: -
CDR3 protein: CASSPGRAEAFF
CDR3 DNA: TGTGCCAGCTCCCCGGGCAGGGCTGAAGCTTTCTTT

V gene: TRBV6-5
D gene: -
J gene: TRBJ2-2
clone size: many
CDR3 protein: CASRPPFSGPASGELFF
CDR3 DNA: TGTGCCAGCAGACCCCCTTTTTCGGGGCCTGCGTCCGGGGAGCTGTTTTTT

V gene: TRBV29-1
D gene: -
J gene: TRBJ2-1
clone size: many
CDR3 protein: CSVARALGDEQFF
CDR3 DNA: TGCAGCGTTGCCCGTGCCCTGGGGGATGAGCAGTTCTTC

V gene: TRBV7-9
D gene: -
J gene: TRBJ1-1
clone size: medium-sized
CDR3 protein: CASRGPLGGAGTEAFF
CDR3 DNA: TGTGCCAGCAGAGGCCCTCTGGGGGGGGCAGGCACTGAAGCTTTCTTT

V gene: TRBV5-8
D gene: -
J gene: TRBJ1-3
clone size: many
CDR3 protein: CASSLDRAGNTIYF
CDR3 DNA: TGTGCCAGCAGCTTGGACAGGGCTGGAAACACCATATATTTT

V gene: TRBV7-2
D gene: -
J gene: TRBJ1-2
clone size: many
CDR3 protein: CASSVTDSAIYGYTF
CDR3 DNA: TGTGCCAGCAGCGTAACTGACAGCGCTATCTATGGCTACACCTTC

V gene: TRBV5-1
D gene: -
J gene: TRBJ1-2
clone size: many
CDR3 protein: CASSSWGAQVVDGYTF
CDR3 DNA: TGCGCCAGCAGCTCTTGGGGGGCGCAGGTTGTAGATGGCTACACCTTC

V gene: TRBV25-1
D gene: -
J gene: TRBJ1-5
clone size: many
CDR3 protein: CASKYPGGCPQHF
CDR3 DNA: TGTGCCAGCAAATATCCCGGGGGTTGTCCCCAGCATTTT

V gene: TRBV29-1
D gene: -
J gene: TRBJ2-5
clone size: many
CDR3 protein: CSVEVGRLQETQYF
CDR3 DNA: TGCAGCGTTGAAGTGGGACGCCTACAAGAGACCCAGTACTTC

V gene: TRBV5-1
D gene: -
J gene: TRBJ1-1
clone size: many
CDR3 protein: CASSLAGTGTEAFF
CDR3 DNA: TGCGCCAGCAGCTTGGCGGGGACCGGCACTGAAGCTTTCTTT

V gene: TRBV20-1
D gene: TRBD2
J gene: TRBJ2-1
clone size: many
CDR3 protein: CSASSGGTYNEQFF
CDR3 DNA: TGCAGTGCTAGTAGCGGGGGGACCTACAATGAGCAGTTCTTC

V gene: TRBV25-1
D gene: TRBD2
J gene: TRBJ2-5
clone size: many
CDR3 protein: CASSEFRGGYQETQYF
CDR3 DNA: TGTGCCAGCAGTGAATTTCGCGGGGGGTACCAAGAGACCCAGTACTTC

V gene: TRBV14
D gene: -
J gene: TRBJ1-1
clone size: many
CDR3 protein: CASSQDAVSPKNTEAFF
CDR3 DNA: TGTGCCAGCAGCCAAGATGCAGTAAGTCCGAAGAACACTGAAGCTTTCTTT